Listed below are T cell receptor beta chains from one sample, sequenced in a study of blood T cell repertoires in COVID-19. The assay was immunoSEQ multiplex PCR, and TCRdb's table has in-frame clones only and misses some. The table records 200,000 or so clones, 84% of them present only once. The sample was PBMCs or T cells enriched from blood (not recorded which). These receptors were collected from a man aged 40-49 years who had recovered from COVID-19. CDR3s include the opening cysteine and the closing phenylalanine or tryptophan. A D gene is named only where the DNA matches it firmly. The listing skips clone size in some rows; elsewhere it reads once, few, many or a size class.

d_call clone_size j_call v_call cdr3_nt cdr3_aa
TRBD1 . TRBJ2-2 TRBV4-2 TGTGCCAGCAGCCAATCGGGACAGCGAAACACCGGGGAGCTGTTTTTT CASSQSGQRNTGELFF
. . TRBJ1-1 TRBV2 TGTGCCAGCAACCAGGAACAGGTTCCCCTTGAAGCTTTCTTT CASNQEQVPLEAFF
TRBD2 . TRBJ2-2 TRBV28 TGTGCCAGCAGTTTCCCAGGAGCGGGGGGGCCCGTAACCGGGGAGCTGTTTTTT CASSFPGAGGPVTGELFF
. once TRBJ1-1 TRBV12-3/TRBV12-4 TGTGCCAGCAGTCTAGGGGCCTGGCCTGAAGCTTTCTTT CASSLGAWPEAFF
TRBD2 . TRBJ2-3 TRBV5-4 TGTGCCAGCAGCCCTAGCGGGGGGCAGACAGATACGCAGTATTTT CASSPSGGQTDTQYF
. . TRBJ2-1 TRBV11-2 TGTGCCAGCAGCTCCGGCGGAGTCCGAGGGAATGAGCAGTTCTTC CASSSGGVRGNEQFF
TRBD1 . TRBJ1-2 TRBV10-3 TGTGCCATCAGTGATACAGGGGGGGGCTATGGCTACACCTTC CAISDTGGGYGYTF
TRBD2 once TRBJ2-5 TRBV27 TGTGCCAGCAAACTAGCGGGCCAAGAGACCCAGTACTTC CASKLAGQETQYF
. . TRBJ2-5 TRBV5-1 TGCGCCAGCAGCTTCAAAGAGACCCAGTACTTC CASSFKETQYF
. many TRBJ1-2 TRBV7-2 TGTGCCAGCAGCCAACAAGGGGCAGTCTATGGCTACACCTTC CASSQQGAVYGYTF
TRBD1 . TRBJ2-5 TRBV19 TGTGCCAGTAGCCTAACAGGGGGCACCCCTCGGGAGACCCAGTACTTC CASSLTGGTPRETQYF
. few TRBJ1-6 TRBV29-1 TGCAGCGTTCGTGTCAGCGGGGAATCACCCCTCCACTTT CSVRVSGESPLHF
TRBD1 . TRBJ1-5 TRBV30 TGTGCCTTTACACTGGACAGGGTTGATCAGCCCCAGCATTTT CAFTLDRVDQPQHF
TRBD2 . TRBJ2-3 TRBV9 TGTGCCAGCAGCGTTTTAGCGGGGGATTTGACAGATACGCAGTATTTT CASSVLAGDLTDTQYF
TRBD2 once TRBJ2-1 TRBV7-8 TGTGCCAGCAGCTTAGGTCGAGCGGGGGCCTACAATGAGCAGTTCTTC CASSLGRAGAYNEQFF
TRBD1 . TRBJ1-2 TRBV6-1 TGTGCCAGCAGTGATAACCAGTCAGGGGGCAAGGTCTATGGCTACACCTTC CASSDNQSGGKVYGYTF
. . TRBJ1-1 TRBV7-2 TGTGCCAGCTCCTCAGGGTGGACTGAAGCTTTCTTT CASSSGWTEAFF
TRBD1 . TRBJ1-2 TRBV27 TGTGCCAGCAGCCTGACAGGGGCTTATGGCTACACCTTC CASSLTGAYGYTF
. . TRBJ1-1 TRBV5-1 TGCGCCAGCAGCTCACCTCTTAAGACAGGTCAAAACTCTGGGAGCACTGAAGCTTTCTTT CASSSPLKTGQNSGSTEAFF
TRBD1 . TRBJ1-5 TRBV24-1 TGTGCCACCAGTGATCCCCGGACAGGGGGGAATCAGCCCCAGCATTTT CATSDPRTGGNQPQHF
. . TRBJ2-7 TRBV30 TGTGCCTGGAGGTATAATACCTACGAGCAGTACTTC CAWRYNTYEQYF
. . TRBJ2-3 TRBV24-1 TGTGCCACCAGTGAGATGTTAGCAGGCACAGATACGCAGTATTTT CATSEMLAGTDTQYF
TRBD1 . TRBJ2-7 TRBV4-2 TGTGCCAGCAGCCAAGAATTGGCAGGGGGCACCGACGAGCAGTACTTC CASSQELAGGTDEQYF
TRBD1 . TRBJ2-1 TRBV3-1/TRBV3-2 TGTGCCAGCAGCCACGGCAGGACAGGGGGATTCAGTGAGCAGTTCTTC CASSHGRTGGFSEQFF
. . TRBJ1-2 TRBV6-5 TGTGCCAGCAGTTACGGGGGGATCTCAATCTATGGCTACACCTTC CASSYGGISIYGYTF
. . TRBJ2-7 TRBV7-9 TGTGCCAGCAGCTCCCGAACAGGGTACGAGCAGTACTTC CASSSRTGYEQYF
TRBD1 . TRBJ1-1 TRBV5-1 TGCGCCAGCGACCTAGGGACAGATTTACACACTGAAGCTTTCTTT CASDLGTDLHTEAFF
. . TRBJ2-3 TRBV10-1 TGCGCCAGCAGTGAGTACAGGGCAACAGATACGCAGTATTTT CASSEYRATDTQYF
. . TRBJ1-5 TRBV4-2 TGTGCCAGCAGCCAAGAGGGATACGAAGGAGGGCAGCCCCAGCATTTT CASSQEGYEGGQPQHF
. few TRBJ2-5 TRBV7-9 TGTGCCAGCAGCTCGGGGGAGACCCAGTACTTC CASSSGETQYF
TRBD1 few TRBJ1-4 TRBV4-2 TGTGCCAGCAGCCAGGGCCCAGCAGGGGGGAGTGAAAAACTGTTTTTT CASSQGPAGGSEKLFF
. . TRBJ1-2 TRBV7-9 TGTGCCAGCAGCGGGTCCCAGGGATATGGCTACACCTTC CASSGSQGYGYTF
TRBD2 . TRBJ2-7 TRBV3-1/TRBV3-2 TGTGCCAGCAGCGGCAGCGGGGGGGTGAGAGAGCAGTACTTC CASSGSGGVREQYF
TRBD2 once TRBJ2-5 TRBV7-2 TGTGCCAGCAGCTTGGGCCCGGGACTAGCGGGGGGTCAAGAGACCCAGTACTTC CASSLGPGLAGGQETQYF
TRBD1 . TRBJ2-1 TRBV7-2 TGTGCCAGCAGCTTGGGACTGGGGACAGGGGGCGAGAATGAGCAGTTCTTC CASSLGLGTGGENEQFF
. . TRBJ2-3 TRBV5-8 TGTGCCAGCAGCTTCCGACAGGCGAGAGATACGCAGTATTTT CASSFRQARDTQYF
. . TRBJ1-1 TRBV5-4 TGTGCCAGCAGCCTAGAGGGAAAGGCCACTGAAGCTTTCTTT CASSLEGKATEAFF
TRBD2 . TRBJ2-3 TRBV9 TGTGCCAGCAACCCGACTAGCGGGGCGTATACGCAGTATTTT CASNPTSGAYTQYF
TRBD1 once TRBJ1-2 TRBV19 TGTGCCAGTAGCCCGGACAGGGCGTACTATGGCTACACCTTC CASSPDRAYYGYTF
. . TRBJ2-7 TRBV5-1 TGCGCCAGCAGCTTCCGGACAGCCTACGAGCAGTACTTC CASSFRTAYEQYF
TRBD1 . TRBJ2-2 TRBV13 TGTGCCAGCAGCCTGACAGGGGGCGCGAACACCGGGGAGCTGTTTTTT CASSLTGGANTGELFF
TRBD1 . TRBJ2-7 TRBV7-3 TGTGCCAGCAGCTCGACCACTGGACAGGAGTTTTACGAGCAGTACTTC CASSSTTGQEFYEQYF